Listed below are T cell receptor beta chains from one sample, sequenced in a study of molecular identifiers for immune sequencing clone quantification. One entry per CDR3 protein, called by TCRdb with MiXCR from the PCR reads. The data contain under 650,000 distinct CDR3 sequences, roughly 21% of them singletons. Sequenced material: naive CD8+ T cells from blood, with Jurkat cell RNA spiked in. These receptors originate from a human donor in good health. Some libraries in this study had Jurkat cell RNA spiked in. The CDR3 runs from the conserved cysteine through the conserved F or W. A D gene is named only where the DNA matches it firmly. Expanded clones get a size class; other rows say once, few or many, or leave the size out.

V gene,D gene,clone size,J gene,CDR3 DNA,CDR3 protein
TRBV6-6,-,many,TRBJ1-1,TGTGCCAGCAGTGTAGGGATGACTGAAGCTTTCTTT,CASSVGMTEAFF
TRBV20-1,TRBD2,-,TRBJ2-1,TGCAGTGCTAAGACTAGCAATTACAATAAGCAGTTCTTC,CSAKTSNYNKQFF
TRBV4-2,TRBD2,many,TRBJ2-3,TGTGCCAGCAGCCCGTACTCCCAACTAGCGCTTGGCACAGATACGCAGTATTTT,CASSPYSQLALGTDTQYF
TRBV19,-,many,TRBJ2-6,TGTGCCAGTAGCATCTCCTCTGGGGCCAACGTCCTGACTTTC,CASSISSGANVLTF
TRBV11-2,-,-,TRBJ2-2,TGTGCCAGCAGCTTAGGAGACTATTACACCGGGGAGCTGTTTTTT,CASSLGDYYTGELFF
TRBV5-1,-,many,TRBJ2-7,TGCGCCAGCAGCCTGGAGGCCGGGACCGCAGCAGCAGGCGAGCAGTACTTC,CASSLEAGTAAAGEQYF
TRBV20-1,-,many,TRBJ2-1,TGCAGTGCTCCTAGTGACAATGAGCAGTTCTTC,CSAPSDNEQFF
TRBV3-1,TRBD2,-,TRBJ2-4,TGTGCCAGCAGCCATGAATTGGCTAGCGGGTCTTTAGACAAAAACATTCAGTACTTC,CASSHELASGSLDKNIQYF
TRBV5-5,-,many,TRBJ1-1,TGTGCCAGCAGCTTGGGCGGAGAGGTTTCCGAAGCTTTCTTT,CASSLGGEVSEAFF
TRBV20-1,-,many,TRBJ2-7,TGCAGTGCTACGACTGAGAGGGGGTCCCGCGAGCAGTACTTC,CSATTERGSREQYF
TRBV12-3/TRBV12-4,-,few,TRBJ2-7,TGTGCCAGCAAACCAGGACATTCCGCTCTCGTGGAGCAGTACTTC,CASKPGHSALVEQYF
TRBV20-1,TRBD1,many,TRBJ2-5,TGCAGTGCTTCCCAACAGGGACAGGGGTTCGTCGAGACCCAGTACTTC,CSASQQGQGFVETQYF
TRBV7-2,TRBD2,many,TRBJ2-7,TGTGCCAGCAGCTTACTGCTAGCGGGGGGGAGGTCCTACGAGCAGTACTTC,CASSLLLAGGRSYEQYF
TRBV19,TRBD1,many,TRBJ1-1,TGTGCCAGTAGTATGACAGGGGACACTGAAGCTTTCTTT,CASSMTGDTEAFF
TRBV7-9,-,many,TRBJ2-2,TGTGCCAGCAGCTTATCCCCCTATCAGGCCGGGGAGCTGTTTTTT,CASSLSPYQAGELFF
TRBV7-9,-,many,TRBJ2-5,TGTGCCAGCAACCTACAGCGGGCTCCAGAGACCCAGTACTTC,CASNLQRAPETQYF
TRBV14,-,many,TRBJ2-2,TGTGCCAGCAGCCAAGATCCTAGCGCTAACACCGGGGAGCTGTTTTTT,CASSQDPSANTGELFF
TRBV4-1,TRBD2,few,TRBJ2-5,TGCGCCAGCAGCCAATTAGCGGGAGGGCCCCCAGAGACCCAGTACTTC,CASSQLAGGPPETQYF
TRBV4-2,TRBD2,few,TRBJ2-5,TGTGCCAGCAGCCAAGATGTTCTAGCGGGGGGGTGGGTGACCCAGTACTTC,CASSQDVLAGGWVTQYF
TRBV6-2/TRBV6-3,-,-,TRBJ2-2,TGTGCCAGCATCGGGCAGGGAAGTGGCGGGGAGCTGTTTTTT,CASIGQGSGGELFF
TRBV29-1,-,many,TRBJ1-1,TGCAGCGTTATACGACAGAACACTGAAGCTTTCTTT,CSVIRQNTEAFF
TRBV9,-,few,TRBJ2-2,TGTGCCAGCAGCCCCAACAGGGCTTCGGTCGGGGAGCTGTTTTTT,CASSPNRASVGELFF
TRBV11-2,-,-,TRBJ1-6,TGTGCCAGCAGCTTACGTGACAGGAGCTCCTATAATTCACCCCTCCACTTT,CASSLRDRSSYNSPLHF
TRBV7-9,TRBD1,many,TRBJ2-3,TGTGCCAGCAGCCGAGAGTGGGACAGGGACAGCACAGATACGCAGTATTTT,CASSREWDRDSTDTQYF
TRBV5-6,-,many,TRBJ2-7,TGTGCCAGCAAACCCCTAGAAAGCTCCTACGAGCAGTACTTC,CASKPLESSYEQYF
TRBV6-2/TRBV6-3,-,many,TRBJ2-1,TGTGCCAGCAGTTACGCGGGATTATACAATGAGCAGTTCTTC,CASSYAGLYNEQFF
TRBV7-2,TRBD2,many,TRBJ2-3,TGTGCCAGCAGCTTAGAACGAAGCGGGGATAGGTACACAGATACGCAGTATTTT,CASSLERSGDRYTDTQYF
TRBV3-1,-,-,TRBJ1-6,TGTGCCACCCCAAGGGTGGGAACCTATAATTCACCCCTCCACTTT,CATPRVGTYNSPLHF
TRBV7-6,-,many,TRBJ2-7,TGTGCCAGCAGCTCCTACAGGGAAGGGAGCTCCTACGAGCAGTACTTC,CASSSYREGSSYEQYF
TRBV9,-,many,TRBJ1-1,TGTGCCAGCAGCGAACAGGGAGCGTCGATCGCTGAAGCTTTCTTT,CASSEQGASIAEAFF
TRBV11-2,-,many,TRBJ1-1,TGTGCCAGCAGCTTGCCCTTCAACGCTGAAGCTTTCTTT,CASSLPFNAEAFF
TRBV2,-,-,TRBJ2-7,TGTGCCGGCAGTACCGAGGTTCTGGGGGTAGGCTACGAGCAGTACTTC,CAGSTEVLGVGYEQYF
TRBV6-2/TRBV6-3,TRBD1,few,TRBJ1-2,TGTGCCAGCGACAGGGGGAACTTCTATGGCTACACCTTC,CASDRGNFYGYTF
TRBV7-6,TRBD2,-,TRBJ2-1,TGTGCCAGCAGCCCGAGTAGCGGGAGTTTAAATGAGCAGTTCTTC,CASSPSSGSLNEQFF
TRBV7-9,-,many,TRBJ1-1,TGTGCCAGCACCAAAGGGCCGGGCTCGTCTGCCCACACTGAAGCTTTCTTT,CASTKGPGSSAHTEAFF
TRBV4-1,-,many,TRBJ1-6,TGCGCCAGCAGACCCGACGGAAGCTCCTATAATTCACCCCTCCACTTT,CASRPDGSSYNSPLHF
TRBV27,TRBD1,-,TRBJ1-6,TGTGCCAGCAGTTTATCGAGGACAGGGTATAATTCACCCCTCCACTTT,CASSLSRTGYNSPLHF
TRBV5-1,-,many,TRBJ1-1,TGCGCCAGCAGCTTGGGAGGGGTTAGCACTGAAGCTTTCTTT,CASSLGGVSTEAFF
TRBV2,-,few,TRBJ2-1,TGTGCCAGCAGTGATGGTCGTGCGGGCAGCTCCTACAATGAGCAGTTCTTC,CASSDGRAGSSYNEQFF
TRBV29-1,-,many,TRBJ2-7,TGCAGCGTTGTACATTCCTACGAGCAGTACTTC,CSVVHSYEQYF
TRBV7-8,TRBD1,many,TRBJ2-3,TGTGCCAGCAGCGCGAGTCCCGGGACAGGGTTAACAGATACGCAGTATTTT,CASSASPGTGLTDTQYF